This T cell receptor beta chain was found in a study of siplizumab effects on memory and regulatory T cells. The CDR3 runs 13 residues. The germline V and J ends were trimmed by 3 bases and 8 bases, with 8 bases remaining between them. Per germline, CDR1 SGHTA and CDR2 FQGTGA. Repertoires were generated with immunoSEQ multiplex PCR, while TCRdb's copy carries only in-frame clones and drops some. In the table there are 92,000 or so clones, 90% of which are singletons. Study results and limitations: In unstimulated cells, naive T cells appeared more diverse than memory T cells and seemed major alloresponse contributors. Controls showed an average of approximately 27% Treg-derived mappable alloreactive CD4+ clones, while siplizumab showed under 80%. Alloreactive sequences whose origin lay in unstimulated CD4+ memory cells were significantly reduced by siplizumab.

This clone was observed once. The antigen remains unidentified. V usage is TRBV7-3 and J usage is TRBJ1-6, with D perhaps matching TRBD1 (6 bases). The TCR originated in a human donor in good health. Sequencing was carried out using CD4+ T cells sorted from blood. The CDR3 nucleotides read TGTGCCAGCAGCTTGGACAGTCATTCACCCCTCCACTTT. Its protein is CASSLDSHSPLHF.